This T cell receptor (beta chain) was documented in a study of early T cells in non-severe SARS-CoV-2 infection. Study findings and constraints: VDJdb matches were skewed toward anti-spike CD8 T cell responses.

Individually, cDNA molecules had unique molecular identifiers attached to them. TCRdb re-called the 5' RACE reads with MiXCR, one entry per CDR3 protein. Among around 99,000 distinct CDR3 sequences listed, around 10% were seen once. Germline CDR1 is SQVTM and CDR2 is ANQGSEA. This CDR3 contains 15 residues. V was pared by 3 bases and J by 7 bases, with 13 bases of the junction left unmatched. A note on this clonotype: The antigen is unknown.

Sequencing input: whole blood. The chain couples TRBV29-1 to TRBJ2-3; TRBD2 matches 7 bases. This sequence was found in an adult who was a healthcare worker with PCR-confirmed SARS-CoV-2 infection or an uninfected control (not recorded which). The CDR3 loop reads CSVDGFGGGPHTQYF. In DNA form, the CDR3 reads TGCAGCGTTGACGGTTTCGGGGGAGGGCCACATACGCAGTATTTT.